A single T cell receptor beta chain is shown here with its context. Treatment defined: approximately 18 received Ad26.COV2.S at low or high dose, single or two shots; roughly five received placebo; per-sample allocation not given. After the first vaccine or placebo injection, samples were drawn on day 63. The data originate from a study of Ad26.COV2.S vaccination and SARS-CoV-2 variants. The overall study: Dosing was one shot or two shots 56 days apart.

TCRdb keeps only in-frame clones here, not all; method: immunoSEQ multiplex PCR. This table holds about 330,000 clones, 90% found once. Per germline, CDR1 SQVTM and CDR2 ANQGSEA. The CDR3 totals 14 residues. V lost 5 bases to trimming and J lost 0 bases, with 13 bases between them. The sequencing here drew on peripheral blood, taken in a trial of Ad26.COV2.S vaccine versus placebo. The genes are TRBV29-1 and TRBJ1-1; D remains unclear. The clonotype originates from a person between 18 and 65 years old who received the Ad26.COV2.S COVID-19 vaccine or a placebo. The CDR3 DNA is TGCAGCGTTCTGCAGACCACTTTGAACACTGAAGCTTTCTTT. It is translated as CSVLQTTLNTEAFF.